The present entry profiles one T cell receptor beta chain with its context. Profiling relied on immunoSEQ multiplex PCR, and the TCRdb table lists in-frame clones only, not all of them. The data show fewer than 200,000 clones, approximately 94% seen once. These data belong to a study of control samples from healthy donors and cancer patients. V was clipped by 3 bases and J by 7 bases, with 14 bases between them. Germline values: CDR1 KGHDR, CDR2 SFDVKD. The CDR3 consists of 15 residues. This TCR came from a man aged 25 to 40 in good health. What was sequenced was blood. J is TRBJ1-4 and V is TRBV24-1; D not certain. In nucleotides, the CDR3 is TGTGCCACCAGTGATGCCCGGGCCCCCAGTGAAAAACTGTTTTTT. It codes for CATSDARAPSEKLFF.